These 19 T cell receptor beta chains were sequenced from one sample in a study of T cell responses to AZD1222 COVID-19 vaccine (dated by TCRdb to the early 2020s). Libraries were constructed by the immunoSEQ multiplex PCR assay. TCRdb's version of the immuneACCESS table is confined to in-frame rearrangements and falls short of the full clone set. An unresolved V gene accounts for under half of the shortfall where checked; the remainder is of unknown origin. Recorded for this sample are 100,000 to 150,000 clones; about nine tenths of them occurred a single time. 7.7% of the sample rests with the top ten. This specimen's time point label, per the study, means: baseline before first vaccination. Sequenced here: peripheral blood, sampled on day 0 of AZD1222 vaccination. These receptors all stem from an adult in good health.

The V and J genes are TRBV3-1 (or the pseudogene TRBV3-2) and TRBJ1-1, with D hard to call. The CDR3 has 14 residues. Trimming shortened V by 2 bases and J by 3 bases, and 10 bases separated the two germline ends. Germline CDR1 and CDR2: LGHDT and YNNKEL (reference sequence). This CDR3 is CASSQWGADTEAFF. Written as DNA, the CDR3 is TGTGCCAGCAGCCAATGGGGAGCGGACACTGAAGCTTTCTTT.

The chain employs TRBV5-6 and TRBJ1-2, with 10 bases that match TRBD1. There are 18 residues in the CDR3. The J segment lost 4 bases and the V segment lost 3 bases, leaving 15 bases of the junction unmatched. Germline V gene lookup returns CDR1 SGHDT and CDR2 YYEEEE. The CDR3 reads CASSYTSGQGTLFYGYTF. The CDR3 DNA sequence: TGTGCCAGCAGCTATACCTCGGGACAGGGGACGCTGTTCTATGGCTACACCTTC.

This clone was seen a few times. The genes are TRBV12-5 and TRBJ2-1; D possibly corresponds to TRBD2 (6 bases). The CDR3 contains 16 residues. V lost 5 bases and J lost 2, with 16 bases in between. The germline gives CDR1 LGHNT, CDR2 FRNRAP. In nucleotides, the CDR3 is TGTGCTAGTGGTCCGGAGGGCCTTCCTACCTACAATGAGCAGTTCTTC. Translation gives CASGPEGLPTYNEQFF.

The V call is TRBV5-4, the J call TRBJ2-2; unclear D gene. The CDR3 consists of 15 residues. Germline CDR1 and CDR2: SGHNT and YYREEE (reference sequence). V lost 6 bases and J 3 bases, leaving 15 bases between the germline ends. CDR3 amino acids: CASTTRVGDTGELFF. The CDR3 DNA reads as TGTGCCAGCACCACCCGGGTCGGAGACACCGGGGAGCTGTTTTTT. Supplemented by reference TRBV5-4 and TRBJ2-2, the full variable domain reads ETGVTQSPTHLIKTRGQQVTLRCSSQSGHNTVSWYQQALGQGPQFIFQYYREEENGRGNFPPRFSGLQFPNYSSELNVNALELDDSALYLCASTTRVGDTGELFFGEGSRLTVL.

V usage is TRBV14 and J usage is TRBJ2-7; D perhaps matches TRBD1 (5 bases). Germline V gives CDR1 SGHDN, CDR2 FVKESK. Deletions cut 1 base from V and 5 bases from J, with 9 bases between. The CDR3 totals 13 residues. The CDR3 reads CASSQGRADEQYF. Here the CDR3 DNA reads TGTGCCAGCAGCCAAGGCAGGGCGGACGAGCAGTACTTC.

V usage is TRBV6-2 or TRBV6-3 and J usage is TRBJ2-2; D gene unclear. Germline CDR1 is MNHEY and CDR2 is SVGEGT. The CDR3 length is 17 residues. Trimming removed 0 bases from V and 3 bases from J, with 14 bases in between. CDR3 in amino acids: CASSYSPVGTDTGELFF. As DNA, the CDR3 is TGTGCCAGCAGTTACTCCCCAGTGGGTACGGACACCGGGGAGCTGTTTTTT.

This chain uses TRBV2 with TRBJ1-1; 7 nucleotides agree with TRBD1. The CDR3 length is 13 residues. V lost 6 bases to trimming and J lost 7 bases; unmatched junction nucleotides: 8. Germline lookup yields CDR1 SNHLY and CDR2 FYNNEI. CDR3 region: CASRLGTELEAFF. The CDR3 DNA reads TGTGCCAGCAGACTCGGGACAGAACTTGAAGCTTTCTTT.

This clone appeared a single time. The V gene is TRBV7-7, the J gene TRBJ1-1; D ambiguous. V lost 2 bases and J lost 5, with 9 bases in between. The CDR3 is made up of 13 amino acids. Germline loops: CDR1 SSHAT, CDR2 FNYEAQ (reference sequence). The CDR3 DNA follows: TGTGCCAGCAGCTTACAGCGGGAGACTGAAGCTTTCTTT. Protein: CASSLQRETEAFF.

The V call is TRBV7-2, the J call TRBJ2-1; 12 positions agree with TRBD2. With V trimmed by 2 bases and J by 0 bases, 8 bases remained unmatched. The germline V gene encodes CDR1 SGHTA and CDR2 FQGNSA. The CDR3 is 19 amino acids. The CDR3 is CASSLTSGGTRSSYNEQFF. The DNA of the CDR3 is TGTGCCAGCAGCTTAACTAGCGGGGGGACCCGAAGCTCCTACAATGAGCAGTTCTTC. Full variable domain (missing parts from reference TRBV7-2 and TRBJ2-1): GAGVSQSPSNKVTEKGKDVELRCDPISGHTALYWYRQSLGQGLEFLIYFQGNSAPDKSGLPSDRFSAERTGGSVSTLTIQRTQQEDSAVYLCASSLTSGGTRSSYNEQFFGPGTRLTVL.

The gene calls are TRBV18 and TRBJ1-3; weak D call: TRBD1 (5 bases). CDR3 length: 15 residues. Trimming left V 0 bases short and J 2 bases short, with 8 bases between. Per the germline V gene, CDR1 is KGHSH and CDR2 is LQKENI. Written as DNA, the CDR3 is TGTGCCAGCTCACCACCCGGCAGGGCTGGAAACACCATATATTTT. Protein product: CASSPPGRAGNTIYF.

The chain carries TRBV29-1 and TRBJ2-1; D gene unclear. The CDR3 extends over 13 amino acids. The V gene's germline CDR1 is SQVTM and CDR2 ANQGSEA. Trimming removed 3 bases at V and 7 bases at J, with 13 bases between. CDR3 sequence reads: CSVELRTQNEQFF. CDR3 sequence (DNA): TGCAGCGTTGAGCTCCGTACTCAGAATGAGCAGTTCTTC.

This clone was detected only once. The chain carries TRBV7-2 and TRBJ2-6; TRBD2 is a possible D gene (6 bases). The CDR3 loop spans 18 amino acids. CDR1 and CDR2 (germline): SGHTA, FQGNSA. V lost 0 bases, J lost 0 bases, and 12 bases lay in between. The DNA of the CDR3 is TGTGCCAGCAGCTTAGCGGGGGGATCTTTCTCTGGGGCCAACGTCCTGACTTTC. Its protein product is CASSLAGGSFSGANVLTF.

This chain connects TRBV5-5 to TRBJ1-1; a possible D gene is TRBD1 (5 bases). Per germline, CDR1 SGHKS and CDR2 YYEKEE (reference sequence). Trimming took off 4 bases at V and 0 bases at J, with 10 bases between the two ends. This CDR3 has 14 residues. CDR3 residues: CASSPGTMNTEAFF. CDR3 DNA sequence: TGTGCCAGCAGCCCGGGGACGATGAACACTGAAGCTTTCTTT.

V and J are TRBV19 and TRBJ2-3, with D unclear. Trimming shortened V by 5 bases and J by 0 bases, and 15 bases separated the two germline ends. CDR1 is LNHDA and CDR2 is SQIVND in the germline V gene (reference sequence). The CDR3 loop spans 16 amino acids. This CDR3 reads CASSPAAHPSTDTQYF. CDR3 in DNA: TGTGCCAGTAGTCCCGCGGCGCACCCCAGCACAGATACGCAGTATTTT. Full variable domain (rest looked up from reference TRBV19 and TRBJ2-3): DGGITQSPKYLFRKEGQNVTLSCEQNLNHDAMYWYRQDPGQGLRLIYYSQIVNDFQKGDIAEGYSVSREKKESFPLTVTSAQKNPTAFYLCASSPAAHPSTDTQYFGPGTRLTVL.

The chain carries TRBV5-5 and TRBJ2-1; D gene unclear. The germline V and J ends were trimmed by 6 bases and 5 bases, with 15 bases remaining between them. Per germline, CDR1 SGHKS and CDR2 YYEKEE (reference sequence). CDR3 length: 14 amino acids. CDR3 DNA sequence: TGTGCCAGCATCACCGGTGGGGTGGACAATGAGCAGTTCTTC. This sequence encodes CASITGGVDNEQFF. Combining the CDR3 with reference TRBV5-5 and TRBJ2-1 gives the whole variable domain DAGVTQSPTHLIKTRGQQVTLRCSPISGHKSVSWYQQVLGQGPQFIFQYYEKEERGRGNFPDRFSARQFPNYSSELNVNALLLGDSALYLCASITGGVDNEQFFGPGTRLTVL.

V and J are TRBV10-2 and TRBJ1-3; D not certain. Germline-derived CDR1 and CDR2 are WSHSY and SAAADI. V was clipped by 4 bases and J by 4 bases, with 8 bases between them. This CDR3 spans 13 amino acids. In DNA form, the CDR3 reads TGCGCCAGCAGTGTCGAGCGGGGAAACACCATATATTTT. Translated: CASSVERGNTIYF.

The chain combines TRBV7-5 with TRBJ2-1; the D call in the table, TRBD2, was not verified against the DNA. TRBV7-5 is marked as a pseudogene. The CDR3 has 17 amino acids. The chain's CDR3 is CVRSSPLAKRSYNEQFF. The CDR3, as DNA: TGTGTCAGAAGCTCTCCCCTAGCCAAACGATCCTACAATGAGCAGTTCTTC.

Note on this clone: One end of the junction fails to match germline, which may point to a read error. J is TRBJ2-3 and V is TRBV7-7, with 11 nucleotides matching TRBD2. Germline V gives CDR1 SSHAT, CDR2 FNYEAQ (reference sequence). The length of the CDR3 is 16 residues. DNA of the CDR3: TGTGCTAGCAGCCAAGGGCTAGCGGGAGGTACAGATACGCAGTATTTT. Protein sequence: CASSQGLAGGTDTQYF.

The chain combines TRBV28 with TRBJ2-7; D is possibly TRBD2 (6 bases). The CDR3 is made up of 15 amino acids. Germline loops: CDR1 MDHEN, CDR2 SYDVKM. Trimming pared 7 bases from V and 2 bases from J, leaving 18 bases between. The CDR3 is CASNPAAGGPYEQYF. CDR3 nucleotide sequence: TGTGCCAGCAATCCCGCAGCGGGTGGGCCCTACGAGCAGTACTTC.